These 23 T cell receptor beta chains were sequenced from one sample in a study of long-term antiretroviral therapy in people with HIV. The assay, immunoSEQ v3.0, was run at survey level. Generated by immunoSEQ multiplex PCR, the TCRdb table keeps only in-frame clones and is missing some. In the table there are some 21,000 clones, roughly 79% of which are singletons. Sequences were derived from unsorted PBMCs, sampled 0.1 years before starting antiretroviral therapy. The receptor source for this set is a man aged 40-50 years with HIV.

V gene TRBV28 combines with J gene TRBJ1-2; 7 nucleotides match TRBD1. The germline V gene encodes CDR1 MDHEN and CDR2 SYDVKM. V lost 6 bases, J lost 1 base, and 8 bases stayed unmatched. CDR3 size: 15 residues. As DNA, the CDR3 is TGTGCCAGCAGGGCCGGGACAGTTTTTAACTATGGCTACACCTTC. Protein sequence: CASRAGTVFNYGYTF.

The V and J genes are TRBV5-4 and TRBJ2-7; 7 positions agree with TRBD1. This CDR3 contains 13 residues. J was trimmed by 5 bases and V by 0 bases; bases with no gene match: 2. CDR1 is SGHNT and CDR2 is YYREEE in the germline V gene (reference sequence). For the CDR3, the DNA is TGTGCCAGCAGCTTGGCCAGGGGGAACGAGCAGTACTTC. Protein: CASSLARGNEQYF.

The chain is built from TRBV10-2 and TRBJ2-3, with D unclear. V shed 4 bases and J shed 3 bases, with 14 bases lying between them. Germline V gene lookup returns CDR1 WSHSY and CDR2 SAAADI. There are 15 residues in the CDR3. The CDR3, as DNA: TGCGCCAGCAGTGCCGAGACTCGGCGGACAGATACGCAGTATTTT. Amino acids: CASSAETRRTDTQYF.

This clone has a single count. This chain's CDR3 is CATSSGLIETQYF. The CDR3 DNA reads TGTGCCACCAGCAGTGGACTAATAGAGACCCAGTACTTC. This chain joins TRBV15 and TRBJ2-5; D is possibly TRBD2 (6 bases). CDR3 length: 13 amino acids. Trimming removed 3 bases at V and 4 bases at J, with 9 bases between. In germline, CDR1 is LNHNV, CDR2 YYDKDF (reference sequence).

This rearrangement joins TRBV28 to TRBJ1-2; D is unresolved. This CDR3 is 15 amino acids long. In germline, CDR1 is MDHEN, CDR2 SYDVKM. Deletions cut 6 bases from V and 2 bases from J, with 16 bases between. CDR3 bases: TGTGCCAGCAGCCCTGGAGCGCGGCGGAACTATGGCTACACCTTC. Translation: CASSPGARRNYGYTF.

The chain combines TRBV7-6 with TRBJ1-1, with D perhaps TRBD1 (5 bases). CDR3 length: 14 amino acids. V dropped 5 bases and J dropped 0 bases, with 10 bases sitting between them. Germline V gene sequence: CDR1 SGHVS, CDR2 FNYEAQ. In DNA form, the CDR3 reads TGTGCCAGCAGCCCCGGGACCTTGAACACTGAAGCTTTCTTT. As protein: CASSPGTLNTEAFF.

The chain carries TRBV5-5 and TRBJ2-6; unclear D gene. With 1 base removed from V and 1 base from J, the gap between germline ends came to 15 bases. The CDR3 contains 18 residues. Germline V gives CDR1 SGHKS, CDR2 YYEKEE (reference sequence). CDR3: CASSLSAARGSGANVLTF. For the CDR3, the DNA is TGTGCCAGCAGCTTGTCGGCAGCTAGAGGATCTGGGGCCAACGTCCTGACTTTC.

This clone has just a few counts. This chain links TRBV28 with TRBJ2-7, with TRBD1 as a possible D gene (5 bases). V lost 8 bases to trimming and J lost 4 bases, with 21 bases between them. This CDR3 is 15 amino acids long. The germline V gene has CDR1 MDHEN and CDR2 SYDVKM. The CDR3 DNA reads as TGTGCCAGCCCCTCAATTTCAGGGAAGGGGTACGAGCAGTACTTC. It codes for CASPSISGKGYEQYF.

This clone was recorded once. The rearrangement uses TRBV21-1 and TRBJ2-3; the table calls TRBD2, which could not be checked here. TRBV21-1 is classified as a pseudogene. This CDR3 contains 20 residues. CDR3: CASRGQAKSSGSRGADTQYF. The DNA of the CDR3 is TGTGCCAGCAGAGGACAGGCAAAATCTAGCGGGAGCCGAGGGGCAGATACGCAGTATTTT.

The V gene is TRBV30, the J gene TRBJ1-2; D is ambiguous. There are 12 residues in the CDR3. Deletions cut 4 bases from V and 1 base from J, with 7 bases between. Germline CDR1 reads GTSNPN; CDR2 reads SVGIG (reference sequence). In nucleotides, the CDR3 is TGTGCCTGGACAGGATTTAACTATGGCTACACCTTC. It encodes CAWTGFNYGYTF.

V usage is TRBV14 and J usage is TRBJ2-2, with D perhaps TRBD2 (6 bases). From germline, CDR1 is SGHDN and CDR2 FVKESK. V lost 4 bases and J lost 5, with 17 bases in between. The CDR3 extends over 16 amino acids. This CDR3 reads CASSPYLGGVTGELFF. CDR3 DNA sequence: TGTGCCAGCAGCCCCTACCTTGGAGGGGTAACCGGGGAGCTGTTTTTT. The full variable domain, in which reference TRBV14 and TRBJ2-2 provide the parts outside the CDR3, is EAGVTQFPSHSVIEKGQTVTLRCDPISGHDNLYWYRRVMGKEIKFLLHFVKESKQDESGMPNNRFLAERTGGTYSTLKVQPAELEDSGVYFCASSPYLGGVTGELFFGEGSRLTVL.

The chain has TRBV19 and TRBJ2-5, with D possibly being TRBD1 (5 bases). Germline V gene lookup returns CDR1 LNHDA and CDR2 SQIVND (reference sequence). V dropped 1 base and J dropped 2 bases, with 14 bases sitting between them. The CDR3 has 16 amino acids. CDR3 coding DNA: TGTGCCAGTAGTATAGTTGGGGCAGGCCGACAAGAGACCCAGTACTTC. This gives the protein CASSIVGAGRQETQYF.

V usage is TRBV7-2 and J usage is TRBJ1-4, with 7 bases lining up with TRBD1. The CDR3 is 13 residues long. Germline V gives CDR1 SGHTA, CDR2 FQGNSA. After removal of 5 bases from V and 9 bases from J, the junction contained 6 bases not matched to a gene. The DNA for the CDR3 is TGTGCCAGCAGCGCTTACAGGGGTCAAAAACTGTTTTTT. It codes for CASSAYRGQKLFF.

The chain has TRBV4-3 and TRBJ1-3; D not certain. The CDR3 runs to 16 residues. Looked up from germline, CDR1 is LGHNA and CDR2 is YSLEER. Trimming shortened V by 0 bases and J by 0 bases, and 9 bases separated the two germline ends. In DNA form, the CDR3 reads TGCGCCAGCAGCCAAGATACCGTGAGCTCTGGAAACACCATATATTTT. Translation: CASSQDTVSSGNTIYF.

The CDR3 nucleotides are TGTGCCAGTAGTTTGCAGGTCAATCAGCCCCAGCATTTT. It codes for CASSLQVNQPQHF. The chain recombines TRBV19 with TRBJ1-5; D call uncertain. CDR3 length: 13 amino acids. The ends were cut back, 5 bases at V and 3 bases at J, with 8 bases in the middle. Germline values: CDR1 LNHDA, CDR2 SQIVND (reference sequence). The variable domain in full, with the rest retrieved from reference TRBV19 and TRBJ1-5, is DGGITQSPKYLFRKEGQNVTLSCEQNLNHDAMYWYRQDPGQGLRLIYYSQIVNDFQKGDIAEGYSVSREKKESFPLTVTSAQKNPTAFYLCASSLQVNQPQHFGDGTRLSIL.

V usage is TRBV7-2 and J usage is TRBJ2-7, with TRBD1 matching over 9 bases. Germline V gene lookup returns CDR1 SGHTA and CDR2 FQGNSA. The CDR3 runs 15 residues. J was trimmed by 3 bases and V by 6 bases; bases with no gene match: 9. The CDR3 DNA reads as TGTGCCAGCAGACCACGGACAGGGGACGGCTACGAGCAGTACTTC. It translates to CASRPRTGDGYEQYF.

The chain links TRBV7-9 to TRBJ2-1, with 8 bases matching TRBD2. The V and J ends lost 5 bases and 12 bases, in that order; junction bases with no gene match: 3. The CDR3 contains 11 residues. CDR1 and CDR2 (germline): SEHNR, FQNEAQ (reference sequence). In DNA form, the CDR3 reads TGTGCCAGCAGCACGGGACTAGTGCAGTTCTTC. This sequence encodes CASSTGLVQFF.

This chain connects TRBV7-6 to TRBJ2-5, with D perhaps TRBD2 (6 bases). V was trimmed by 2 bases and J by 2 bases, leaving 15 bases between them. This CDR3 has 16 amino acids. From germline, CDR1 is SGHVS and CDR2 FNYEAQ. CDR3 DNA: TGTGCCAGCAGCTTATGGCACGGGAGCACTCAAGAGACCCAGTACTTC. Its translation: CASSLWHGSTQETQYF. The variable domain in full, completed from reference TRBV7-6 and TRBJ2-5, reads GAGVSQSPRYKVTKRGQDVALRCDPISGHVSLYWYRQALGQGPEFLTYFNYEAQQDKSGLPNDRFSAERPEGSISTLTIQRTEQRDSAMYRCASSLWHGSTQETQYFGPGTRLLVL.

The J gene is TRBJ1-3, the V gene TRBV18; TRBD1 might be the D (6 bases). This CDR3 contains 15 residues. Germline values: CDR1 KGHSH, CDR2 LQKENI. Trimming shortened V by 6 bases and J by 1 base, and 13 bases separated the two germline ends. The CDR3 loop reads CASSETGPSGNTIYF. As DNA, the CDR3 is TGTGCCAGCTCGGAGACAGGTCCATCTGGAAACACCATATATTTT.

This clone has a single count. The gene calls are TRBV2 and TRBJ1-1; no firm D call. CDR1 is SNHLY and CDR2 is FYNNEI in the germline V gene. The CDR3 sequence is 13 residues long. V was cut by 5 bases and J by 5 bases, with 12 bases left in between. For the CDR3, the DNA is TGTGCCAGCAGTAGCGGGGTGGGGACTGAAGCTTTCTTT. Its translation: CASSSGVGTEAFF.

CDR3 nucleotide sequence: TGTGCCAGCAGCCCGGGGGAAACTGCCAACGTCCTGACTTTC. Amino acid sequence: CASSPGETANVLTF. J is TRBJ2-6 and V is TRBV7-6; possibly TRBD2 for D (6 bases). The germline CDR1 and CDR2 sequences are SGHVS and FNYEAQ. The CDR3 has 14 amino acids. Trimming took off 5 bases at V and 7 bases at J, with 12 bases between the two ends.

This chain links TRBV7-9 with TRBJ2-7, with unresolved D. Trimming took off 2 bases at V and 0 bases at J, with 11 bases between the two ends. The CDR3 covers 15 residues. Germline lookup yields CDR1 SEHNR and CDR2 FQNEAQ (reference sequence). The CDR3 region is CASSLSGFVSYEQYF. DNA of the CDR3: TGTGCCAGCAGCTTATCAGGTTTTGTCTCCTACGAGCAGTACTTC.

This chain links TRBV19 with TRBJ2-3; D remains unclear. Trimming removed 7 bases from V and 0 bases from J, with 8 bases in between. The CDR3 is made up of 13 amino acids. Germline CDR1 LNHDA, CDR2 SQIVND (reference sequence). CDR3 in DNA: TGTGCCAGTACCGGCAGAAGCACAGATACGCAGTATTTT. As protein: CASTGRSTDTQYF.